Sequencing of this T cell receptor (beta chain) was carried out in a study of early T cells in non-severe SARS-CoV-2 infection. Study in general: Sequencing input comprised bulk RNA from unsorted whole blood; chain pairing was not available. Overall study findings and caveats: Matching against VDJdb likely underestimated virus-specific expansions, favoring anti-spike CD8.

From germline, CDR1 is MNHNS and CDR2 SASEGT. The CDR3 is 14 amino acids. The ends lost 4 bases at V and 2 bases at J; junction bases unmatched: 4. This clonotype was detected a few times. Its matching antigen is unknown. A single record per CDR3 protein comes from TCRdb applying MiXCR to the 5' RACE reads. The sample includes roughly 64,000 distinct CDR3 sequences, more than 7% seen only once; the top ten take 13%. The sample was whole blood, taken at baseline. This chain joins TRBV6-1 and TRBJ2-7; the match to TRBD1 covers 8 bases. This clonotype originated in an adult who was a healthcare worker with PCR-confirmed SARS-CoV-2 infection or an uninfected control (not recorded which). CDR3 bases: TGTGCCAGCAGTGGCCGGACAGGGACCTACGAGCAGTACTTC. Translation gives CASSGRTGTYEQYF.